This TCR beta chain came from a study of early T cells in non-severe SARS-CoV-2 infection. Each CDR3 protein is one row after TCRdb ran MiXCR on the 5' RACE reads. The sample gives approximately 70,000 distinct CDR3 sequences, 9% to 15% of which show up once; roughly 16% is in the top ten. The CDR3 totals 11 residues. The V gene lost 4 bases and the J gene lost 4 bases, with 7 bases spanning the gap. CDR1 and CDR2 (germline): SQVTM, ANQGSEA. This receptor was obtained from an adult who was a healthcare worker with PCR-confirmed SARS-CoV-2 infection or an uninfected control (not recorded which). The donor label of this sample is uncertain. This chain links TRBV29-1 with TRBJ1-1; D is uncertain. Specimen: whole blood, collected at baseline. The chain's CDR3 is CSVGEGTEAFF. The DNA for the CDR3 is TGCAGCGTTGGGGAAGGCACTGAAGCTTTCTTT.